Reported below is one T cell receptor beta chain. What it binds is not known. Libraries were prepared by immunoSEQ multiplex PCR; TCRdb keeps only in-frame clonotypes and omits some of them. The repertoire holds about 61,000 clones, with approximately 86% as singletons. The sample belongs to a study of OX40 agonist ivuxolimab in advanced cancers. Study conclusions and caveats: More expanded clones were seen, on average, in CD8+ T cells than in CD4+. Patients who responded partially at 0.1-3.0 mg/kg showed clonal expansion ranking among the lowest.

This CDR3 contains 15 residues. Germline CDR1 reads SGHRS; CDR2 reads YFSETQ. The V gene end was trimmed by 0 bases and the J gene end by 3 bases; junction bases not matched to a gene: 3. The source material was CD4+ or CD8+ T cells sorted from blood, sampled in a trial of the OX40 agonist ivuxolimab. This sequence was found in an adult with an advanced solid tumor such as melanoma, head and neck, liver or kidney cancer. The V gene is TRBV5-1, the J gene TRBJ2-3; 8 nucleotides line up with TRBD1. The CDR3 reads CASSLERQGTDTQYF. Written as DNA, the CDR3 is TGCGCCAGCAGCTTGGAAAGACAGGGGACAGATACGCAGTATTTT.